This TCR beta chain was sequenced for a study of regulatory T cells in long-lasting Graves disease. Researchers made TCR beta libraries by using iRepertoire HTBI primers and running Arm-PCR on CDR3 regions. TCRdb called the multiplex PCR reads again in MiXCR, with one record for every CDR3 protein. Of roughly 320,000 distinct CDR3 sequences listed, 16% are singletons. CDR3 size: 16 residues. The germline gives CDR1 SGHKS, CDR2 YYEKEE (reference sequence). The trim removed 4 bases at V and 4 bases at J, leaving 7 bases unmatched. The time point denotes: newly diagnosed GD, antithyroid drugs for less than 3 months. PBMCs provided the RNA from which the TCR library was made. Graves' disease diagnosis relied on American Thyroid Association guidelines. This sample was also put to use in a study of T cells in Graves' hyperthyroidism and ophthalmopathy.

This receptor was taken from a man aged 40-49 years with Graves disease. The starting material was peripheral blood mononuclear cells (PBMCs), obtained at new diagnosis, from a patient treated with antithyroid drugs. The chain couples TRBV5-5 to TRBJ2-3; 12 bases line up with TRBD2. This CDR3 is CASSMYPSGGADTQYF. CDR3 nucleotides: TGTGCCAGCAGCATGTACCCTAGCGGGGGGGCAGATACGCAGTATTTT.